These 19 T cell receptor beta chains originate from one sample sequenced in a study of blood T cell repertoires in COVID-19. Clones were read by immunoSEQ multiplex PCR, and TCRdb kept only the in-frame ones, dropping some. The repertoire has about 260,000 clones, about nine tenths of them found once; the top ten carry about 2.2%. The sample taken for sequencing was peripheral blood. Source of these receptors: a woman aged 45-60 years who had recovered from COVID-19.

V usage is TRBV15 and J usage is TRBJ1-4; D not resolved. V lost 1 base, J lost 5 bases, and 11 bases lay in between. The length of the CDR3 is 15 residues. Germline-derived CDR1 and CDR2 are LNHNV and YYDKDF (reference sequence). Here the CDR3 reads CATSRGGLRNEKLFF. The CDR3 bases are TGTGCCACCAGCAGAGGAGGTTTGAGGAATGAAAAACTGTTTTTT.

V is TRBV19 and J is TRBJ1-6, with 8 nucleotides matching TRBD1. This CDR3 contains 15 residues. V gave up 6 bases and J gave up 7 bases; unmatched junction bases: 8. Germline loops: CDR1 LNHDA, CDR2 SQIVND (reference sequence). The DNA for the CDR3 is TGTGCCAGTAGACCGGACAGGGCAGAAAATTCACCCCTCCACTTT. It codes for CASRPDRAENSPLHF.

This clone was detected only once. For the CDR3, the DNA is TGTGCCAGCCTCGGGACAGGGGGCTACGAGCAGTACTTC. It codes for CASLGTGGYEQYF. V gene TRBV27 combines with J gene TRBJ2-7, with 11 bases that match TRBD1. V lost 8 bases and J lost 3; bases outside the gene matches: 3. Germline loops: CDR1 MNHEY, CDR2 SMNVEV (reference sequence). The CDR3 covers 13 residues.

This clone has only one observation. This rearrangement joins TRBV11-1 to TRBJ2-7; 11 bases align to TRBD2. After removal of 6 bases from V and 5 bases from J, the junction contained 6 bases not matched to a gene. This CDR3 comprises 14 residues. Germline V gene sequence: CDR1 SGHAT, CDR2 FQDESV (reference sequence). The CDR3 spells CASRPTSGSDEQYF. The CDR3 DNA follows: TGTGCCAGCAGGCCAACTAGCGGGAGTGACGAGCAGTACTTC.

A single count supports this clone. The chain has TRBV7-2 and TRBJ2-7, with 12 bases that match TRBD2. The CDR3 runs 15 residues. Germline CDR1 and CDR2: SGHTA and FQGNSA. The ends lost 5 bases at V and 2 bases at J; junction bases unmatched: 4. The CDR3 reads CASSRRLAGAYEQYF. The CDR3 coding sequence is TGTGCCAGCAGCCGCCGACTAGCGGGAGCCTACGAGCAGTACTTC. Full variable domain (outside the CDR3, taken from reference TRBV7-2 and TRBJ2-7): GAGVSQSPSNKVTEKGKDVELRCDPISGHTALYWYRQSLGQGLEFLIYFQGNSAPDKSGLPSDRFSAERTGGSVSTLTIQRTQQEDSAVYLCASSRRLAGAYEQYFGPGTRLTVT.

About this clone: At the DNA level, this CDR3 is encoded by other sequences in the same sample as well. This chain connects TRBV12-3 or TRBV12-4 to TRBJ1-2, with D uncertain. Trimming took 3 bases from V and 0 from J, leaving 5 bases between them. CDR3 length equals 13 residues. The CDR3 protein is CASSFGTNYGYTF. DNA of the CDR3: TGTGCCAGCAGTTTCGGGACTAACTATGGCTACACCTTC.

The chain has TRBV5-4 and TRBJ1-2, with 11 bases that match TRBD1. Per germline, CDR1 SGHNT and CDR2 YYREEE (reference sequence). The CDR3 contains 18 residues. The trim removed 4 bases at V and 1 base at J, leaving 12 bases unmatched. The CDR3, as DNA: TGTGCCAGCAGCGACCTCGGGACAGGGGGGGTAGTTAACTATGGCTACACCTTC. It encodes CASSDLGTGGVVNYGYTF.

V gene TRBV6-2 or TRBV6-3 combines with J gene TRBJ1-2, with D unclear. Germline assignment: CDR1 MNHEY and CDR2 SVGEGT. Trimming removed 0 bases from V and 5 bases from J, with 4 bases in between. The CDR3 spans 12 residues. CDR3: CASSYSSYGYTF. The CDR3 nucleotides are TGTGCCAGCAGTTACTCCTCGTATGGCTACACCTTC.

This clone has just one count. V and J are TRBV5-4 and TRBJ2-7; maybe TRBD1 (6 bases). V lost 4 bases to trimming and J lost 6 bases, with 26 bases between them. The CDR3 loop spans 17 amino acids. Germline CDR1 and CDR2: SGHNT and YYREEE (reference sequence). As DNA, the CDR3 is TGTGCCAGCAGCCCCGGCCCAAATCGACAGGATATTCCCGAGCAGTACTTC. It yields the protein CASSPGPNRQDIPEQYF.

This clone was picked up one time. The junction shows a germline mismatch at one end, possibly a read error. The chain combines TRBV3-1 (or the pseudogene TRBV3-2) with TRBJ1-4; 8 bases map to TRBD1. The CDR3 has 15 residues. Germline assignment: CDR1 LGHDT and CDR2 YNNKEL (reference sequence). CDR3 amino acids: CASSHGQGINEKLLF. CDR3 in DNA: TGTGCCAGCAGCCATGGACAGGGCATTAATGAAAAACTGCTTTTT.

This chain links TRBV7-9 with TRBJ1-1, with D perhaps TRBD1 (6 bases). The CDR3 totals 12 residues. The V gene's germline CDR1 is SEHNR and CDR2 FQNEAQ (reference sequence). The V and J ends lost 6 bases and 6 bases respectively, with 11 bases between them. CDR3 in amino acids: CASSLDSPEAFF. CDR3 in DNA: TGTGCCAGCAGTCTGGACAGCCCTGAAGCTTTCTTT.

This clone was detected once. This rearrangement joins TRBV21-1 to TRBJ2-1; TRBD2 is taken as the D call from the table, unchecked against the DNA. TRBV21-1 is described as a pseudogene. This CDR3 region has 15 residues. The CDR3 DNA is TGTGCCAGCAGCAGCGGACTAGCGGGATACAATGAGCAGTTCTTC. Amino acid sequence: CASSSGLAGYNEQFF.

The chain combines TRBV5-6 with TRBJ2-2; TRBD2 matches at 12 bases. Looked up from germline, CDR1 is SGHDT and CDR2 is YYEEEE. This CDR3 is 16 amino acids long. The V and J ends lost 3 bases and 4 bases, in that order; junction bases with no gene match: 4. In DNA form, the CDR3 reads TGTGCCAGCAGCTGGGGACTAGCGGGTGGCACCGGGGAGCTGTTTTTT. This gives the protein CASSWGLAGGTGELFF.

This chain uses TRBV7-2 with TRBJ2-5; 10 bases map to TRBD1. V trimming: 4 bases; J trimming: 4 bases; junction bases outside the gene matches: 9. The CDR3 totals 16 residues. Germline V gene lookup returns CDR1 SGHTA and CDR2 FQGNSA. The CDR3 spells CASSSPGQGVGETQYF. CDR3 DNA: TGTGCCAGCAGCTCCCCCGGACAGGGGGTGGGAGAGACCCAGTACTTC.

The gene calls are TRBV6-1 and TRBJ1-5; maybe TRBD1 (6 bases). Germline values: CDR1 MNHNS, CDR2 SASEGT. This CDR3 spans 14 amino acids. V was pared by 2 bases and J by 6 bases, with 11 bases between. The CDR3 loop is CASSELGGSQPQHF. As DNA, the CDR3 is TGTGCCAGCAGTGAACTTGGGGGCAGTCAGCCCCAGCATTTT.

This clone has just one count. J is TRBJ2-5 and V is TRBV6-5; 14 bases map to TRBD2. Trimming at V came to 2 bases and at J to 6 bases, leaving 5 bases not matched to a gene. Germline-derived CDR1 and CDR2 are MNHEY and SVGAGI. The CDR3 length is 16 residues. CDR3: CASSYPGLAGEQTQYF. The CDR3 nucleotides are TGTGCCAGCAGTTACCCGGGACTAGCGGGAGAACAGACCCAGTACTTC.

The rearrangement uses TRBV7-2 and TRBJ2-1; TRBD2 matches 15 bases. The CDR3 covers 18 residues. J was trimmed by 3 bases and V by 4 bases; bases with no gene match: 7. CDR1 SGHTA and CDR2 FQGNSA come from the germline V gene. This CDR3 reads CASSYTGLAGGHYNEQFF. The DNA of the CDR3 is TGTGCCAGCAGCTACACTGGACTAGCGGGGGGGCACTACAATGAGCAGTTCTTC.

The chain is built from TRBV4-3 and TRBJ1-3; D is possibly TRBD1 (5 bases). The V gene lost 0 bases and the J gene lost 0 bases, with 6 bases spanning the gap. Germline CDR1 reads LGHNA; CDR2 reads YSLEER. This CDR3 has 15 residues. CDR3 in amino acids: CASSQETVSGNTIYF. CDR3 nucleotides: TGCGCCAGCAGCCAAGAGACAGTCTCTGGAAACACCATATATTTT.

The chain uses TRBV7-3 and TRBJ1-2, with TRBD1 identical over 9 bases. Germline-derived CDR1 and CDR2 are SGHTA and FQGTGA. The CDR3 totals 14 residues. V was pared by 2 bases and J by 8 bases, with 6 bases of the junction left unmatched. CDR3 bases: TGTGCCAGCAGCTTAGGGGGACAGGGTCTGGGCTACACCTTC. Encoded protein: CASSLGGQGLGYTF.